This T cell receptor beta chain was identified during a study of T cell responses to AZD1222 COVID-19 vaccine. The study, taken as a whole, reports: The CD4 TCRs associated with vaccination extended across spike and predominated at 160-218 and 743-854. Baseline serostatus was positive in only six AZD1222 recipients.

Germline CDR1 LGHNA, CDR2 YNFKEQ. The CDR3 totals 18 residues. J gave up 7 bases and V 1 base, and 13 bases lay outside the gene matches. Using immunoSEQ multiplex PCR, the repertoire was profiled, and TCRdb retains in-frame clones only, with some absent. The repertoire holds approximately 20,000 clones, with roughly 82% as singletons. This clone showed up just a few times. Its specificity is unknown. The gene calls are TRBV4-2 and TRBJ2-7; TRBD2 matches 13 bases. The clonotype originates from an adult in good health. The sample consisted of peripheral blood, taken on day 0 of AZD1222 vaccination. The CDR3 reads CASSQVGRLAGGPSEQYF. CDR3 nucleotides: TGTGCCAGCAGCCAAGTAGGCAGACTAGCGGGAGGACCTTCTGAGCAGTACTTC.